These 24 T cell receptor beta chains originate from one sample sequenced in a study of blood T cell repertoires in COVID-19 (dated by TCRdb to about 2020). Library creation used the immunoSEQ multiplex PCR assay. TCRdb carries this immuneACCESS record with in-frame sequences only. Its versions omit some clonotypes, under half of them owing to an unresolved V gene in the studies checked, with the rest unexplained. The sample yields about 210,000 clones; 84% were counted once. The biggest ten clones account for under 4% of the sample. The sequencing input was PBMCs or T cells enriched from blood (not recorded which). Receptor source: a woman in her twenties or thirties who had been exposed to COVID-19.

Worth noting for this clone: Other DNA sequences in this sample translate to the same CDR3. V is TRBV3-1 (or the pseudogene TRBV3-2) and J is TRBJ1-2; the match to TRBD1 covers 8 bases. V gave up 4 bases and J gave up 4 bases; unmatched junction bases: 2. Looked up from germline, CDR1 is LGHDT and CDR2 is YNNKEL (reference sequence). CDR3 length equals 13 residues. The CDR3 loop reads CASSLGQGYGYTF. CDR3 nucleotides: TGTGCCAGCAGCCTCGGACAGGGCTATGGCTACACCTTC.

The chain uses TRBV10-2 and TRBJ2-7; possible D gene TRBD1, 6 bases. The germline V and J ends were trimmed by 8 bases and 3 bases, with 14 bases remaining between them. CDR1 is WSHSY and CDR2 is SAAADI in the germline V gene. The CDR3 runs to 13 residues. This chain's CDR3 is CASSINRDYEQYF. DNA for the CDR3: TGCGCCAGCTCGATAAACAGGGACTACGAGCAGTACTTC.

This chain links TRBV7-9 with TRBJ1-1, with D unresolved. The germline V gene has CDR1 SEHNR and CDR2 FQNEAQ (reference sequence). V gave up 3 bases and J gave up 1 base, with 12 bases separating them. The CDR3 spans 15 residues. DNA of the CDR3: TGTGCCAGCAGCTTTGTAAGCGGGTGGAACACTGAAGCTTTCTTT. As protein: CASSFVSGWNTEAFF. The full variable domain, completed using reference TRBV7-9 and TRBJ1-1, is DTGVSQNPRHKITKRGQNVTFRCDPISEHNRLYWYRQTLGQGPEFLTYFQNEAQLEKSRLLSDRFSAERPKGSFSTLEIQRTEQGDSAMYLCASSFVSGWNTEAFFGQGTRLTVV.

This clone appeared once. This chain uses TRBV6-5 with TRBJ1-6; 9 nucleotides line up with TRBD1. The junction had 11 bases not matched to a gene; V was cut back by 7 bases and J by 10 bases. The CDR3 covers 15 residues. The germline CDR1 and CDR2 sequences are MNHEY and SVGAGI. CDR3 in amino acids: CASTKEGTGNSPLHF. The CDR3 DNA follows: TGTGCCAGCACAAAGGAAGGGACAGGGAACTCACCCCTCCACTTT.

The chain has TRBV12-3 or TRBV12-4 and TRBJ2-7; 11 nucleotides match TRBD1. Losses at the gene ends were 6 bases for V and 6 bases for J; bases not matched to a gene: 4. This CDR3 region has 13 residues. The DNA for the CDR3 is TGTGCCAGCAGGCCGGGACAGGGGGTCGAGCAGTACTTC. Its translation is CASRPGQGVEQYF.

The chain carries TRBV7-9 and TRBJ1-1, with unresolved D. The CDR3 loop spans 14 amino acids. The germline V and J ends were trimmed by 1 base and 3 bases, with 9 bases remaining between them. Per germline, CDR1 SEHNR and CDR2 FQNEAQ (reference sequence). CDR3 in DNA: TGTGCCAGCAGCTTAGGGGTAGCGGACACTGAAGCTTTCTTT. Translating it yields CASSLGVADTEAFF. The variable domain in full, with the rest retrieved from reference TRBV7-9 and TRBJ1-1, is DTGVSQNPRHKITKRGQNVTFRCDPISEHNRLYWYRQTLGQGPEFLTYFQNEAQLEKSRLLSDRFSAERPKGSFSTLEIQRTEQGDSAMYLCASSLGVADTEAFFGQGTRLTVV.

The CDR3 DNA reads as TGTGCCACATACGTACAGGGGGCCGGCGAGACCCAGTACTTC. Translation gives CATYVQGAGETQYF. The J gene is TRBJ2-5, the V gene TRBV5-4; 9 bases match TRBD1. The CDR3 extends over 14 amino acids. V gave up 9 bases and J gave up 5 bases; unmatched junction bases: 11. Per germline, CDR1 SGHNT and CDR2 YYREEE (reference sequence).

The rearrangement uses TRBV7-6 and TRBJ2-5; possibly TRBD1 for D (6 bases). The length of the CDR3 is 14 residues. Germline CDR1 SGHVS, CDR2 FNYEAQ. V lost 5 bases and J 8 bases, leaving 18 bases between the germline ends. CDR3 DNA sequence: TGTGCCAGCAGCCTAACAGGGAACAAGAATACCCAGTACTTC. Its translation is CASSLTGNKNTQYF.

This sequence joins TRBV29-1 and TRBJ2-5, with TRBD2 identical over 10 bases. The V gene end was trimmed by 4 bases and the J gene end by 1 base; junction bases not matched to a gene: 0. Germline CDR1 SQVTM, CDR2 ANQGSEA. This CDR3 is built from 13 residues. The CDR3: CSVVAGGQETQYF. The CDR3 coding sequence is TGCAGCGTTGTAGCGGGGGGCCAAGAGACCCAGTACTTC.

In DNA form, the CDR3 reads TGTGCCAGTAGGGATGCTCAGGGTAATGAAAAACTGTTTTTT. As protein: CASRDAQGNEKLFF. V gene TRBV19 combines with J gene TRBJ1-4, with D possibly being TRBD1 (5 bases). V lost 6 bases and J 4 bases, leaving 12 bases between the germline ends. The CDR3 runs to 14 residues. CDR1 and CDR2 (germline): LNHDA, SQIVND (reference sequence). Filled out from reference TRBV19 and TRBJ1-4, the complete variable domain reads DGGITQSPKYLFRKEGQNVTLSCEQNLNHDAMYWYRQDPGQGLRLIYYSQIVNDFQKGDIAEGYSVSREKKESFPLTVTSAQKNPTAFYLCASRDAQGNEKLFFGSGTQLSVL.

This chain uses TRBV9 with TRBJ1-2; tentative D call: TRBD1 (6 bases). V gave up 0 bases and J gave up 7 bases, with 13 bases separating them. Germline CDR1 and CDR2: SGDLS and YYNGEE. The CDR3 sequence is 14 residues long. CDR3 protein: CASSVAGEFAGYTF. In nucleotides, the CDR3 is TGTGCCAGCAGCGTAGCAGGGGAATTTGCTGGCTACACCTTC.

The chain carries TRBV4-1 and TRBJ1-2; 7 bases match TRBD1. V dropped 4 bases and J dropped 3; count of bases not matched to a gene: 8. The CDR3 sequence is 15 residues long. CDR1 is MGHRA, CDR2 YSYEKL, per germline. CDR3 nucleotides: TGCGCCAGCAGCCGATTTACAGGGGACGACTATGGCTACACCTTC. Its translation: CASSRFTGDDYGYTF.

J is TRBJ1-2 and V is TRBV5-6; D unresolved. Germline assignment: CDR1 SGHDT and CDR2 YYEEEE. The CDR3 has 13 amino acids. V lost 0 bases, J lost 6 bases, and 9 bases lay in between. CDR3 DNA sequence: TGTGCCAGCAGCTTGGTGGCCCAGGATGGCTACACCTTC. Translation: CASSLVAQDGYTF.

The rearrangement uses TRBV27 and TRBJ2-3, with D perhaps matching TRBD2 (5 bases). Germline V CDR1 and CDR2: MNHEY, SMNVEV (reference sequence). CDR3 length: 16 residues. V dropped 2 bases and J dropped 0 bases, with 12 bases sitting between them. The chain's CDR3 is CASSLIGVSSTDTQYF. In nucleotides, the CDR3 is TGTGCCAGCAGTTTAATCGGGGTTTCTAGCACAGATACGCAGTATTTT.

V is TRBV13 and J is TRBJ2-7; D possibly corresponds to TRBD2 (6 bases). Germline CDR1 reads PRHDT; CDR2 reads FYEKMQ (reference sequence). This CDR3 is 15 amino acids long. V lost 5 bases to trimming and J lost 4 bases, with 18 bases between them. CDR3 in amino acids: CASSGEDPNRYEQYF. The CDR3 DNA is TGTGCCAGCAGCGGGGAGGACCCTAATAGGTACGAGCAGTACTTC.

The rearrangement links TRBV14 to TRBJ1-1, with 9 bases that match TRBD1. The length of the CDR3 is 17 residues. In germline, CDR1 is SGHDN, CDR2 FVKESK. Trimming removed 3 bases from V and 1 base from J; junction bases left unmatched: 9. CDR3: CASSHRAGQGWNTEAFF. CDR3 nucleotides: TGTGCCAGCAGCCACCGAGCGGGACAGGGCTGGAACACTGAAGCTTTCTTT.

V usage is TRBV6-5 and J usage is TRBJ1-5; 8 positions agree with TRBD1. The CDR3 is 15 amino acids. Looked up from germline, CDR1 is MNHEY and CDR2 is SVGAGI. V was clipped by 6 bases and J by 4 bases; unmatched bases: 8. The chain's CDR3 is CASRYRGSRNQPQHF. The CDR3 DNA follows: TGTGCCAGCAGATACAGGGGGTCCAGGAATCAGCCCCAGCATTTT.

As concerns this clone: Other DNA sequences in this specimen translate into the identical CDR3. This chain uses TRBV21-1 with TRBJ2-4; TRBD1 is the table's D call and was not checked against the DNA. TRBV21-1 is noted as a pseudogene. CDR3 size: 20 residues. This CDR3 is CASSWCLGGGQGSLWDIQYF. CDR3 in DNA: TGTGCCAGCAGCTGGTGCCTCGGGGGGGGACAGGGGTCACTATGGGACATTCAGTACTTC.

The chain employs TRBV7-2 and TRBJ2-3; 14 nucleotides align to TRBD2. With V trimmed by 5 bases and J by 6 bases, 7 bases remained unmatched. This CDR3 has 16 amino acids. Germline V gene lookup returns CDR1 SGHTA and CDR2 FQGNSA. The CDR3 is CASSATSGGARDTQYF. The CDR3 DNA follows: TGTGCCAGCAGCGCGACTAGCGGGGGGGCAAGGGATACGCAGTATTTT.

This rearrangement joins TRBV21-1 to TRBJ2-1; whether TRBD2, the table's D call, matches the DNA was not checked. TRBV21-1 is a pseudogene segment. The CDR3 has 19 residues. The CDR3 sequence is CASSNLGPSSGCSYNEQFF. The CDR3 nucleotides are TGTGCCAGCAGCAACCTTGGACCCTCTAGCGGCTGCTCCTACAATGAGCAGTTCTTC.

The V gene is TRBV27, the J gene TRBJ1-5; TRBD1 might be the D (6 bases). This CDR3 spans 14 amino acids. The ends were cut back, 1 base at V and 7 bases at J, with 11 bases in the middle. Per the germline V gene, CDR1 is MNHEY and CDR2 is SMNVEV (reference sequence). CDR3 bases: TGTGCCAGCAGTTTATTAGTGGGGGCGCAGCCCCAGCATTTT. It codes for CASSLLVGAQPQHF.

DNA of the CDR3: TGTGCCAGCAGCGTAGATACTAGCGGGGGAAATGAGCAGTTCTTC. As protein: CASSVDTSGGNEQFF. The V call is TRBV9, the J call TRBJ2-1, with TRBD2 matching 11 bases. Germline V lookup: CDR1 SGDLS, CDR2 YYNGEE. The CDR3 is made up of 15 amino acids. V gave up 0 bases and J gave up 7 bases; unmatched junction bases: 3.

The rearrangement links TRBV6-2 or TRBV6-3 to TRBJ2-7; 7 positions match TRBD1. There are 15 residues in the CDR3. From germline, CDR1 is MNHEY and CDR2 SVGEGT. The trim removed 4 bases at V and 3 bases at J, leaving 9 bases unmatched. The CDR3 nucleotides are TGTGCCAGCAGTTCAGGCCAGGGGGAGATCTACGAGCAGTACTTC. It is translated as CASSSGQGEIYEQYF.

The chain recombines TRBV6-2 or TRBV6-3 with TRBJ2-6; tentative D call: TRBD1 (5 bases). V was trimmed by 3 bases and J by 2 bases, leaving 8 bases between them. The CDR3 sequence is 15 residues long. Germline CDR1 reads MNHEY; CDR2 reads SVGEGT. Written as DNA, the CDR3 is TGTGCCAGCAGTTATCAGGGCCCTGGGGCCAACGTCCTGACTTTC. Residues: CASSYQGPGANVLTF.